This entry describes one T cell receptor beta chain. This CDR3 spans 15 amino acids. V was clipped by 0 bases and J by 1 base, with 11 bases between them. Germline CDR1 reads SGHDT; CDR2 reads YYEEEE. This record comes from a study of technical replicates of blood from several donors. The repertoire was sequenced with immunoSEQ multiplex PCR; TCRdb's copy has only in-frame clones and lacks some. Of about 82,000 clones in the sample, 96% are singletons; the top ten hold 0.37%. This chain connects TRBV5-6 to TRBJ2-7; no clear D gene. Sequencing input: T cells isolated from PBMCs. The TCR originated in a human donor in good health. The DNA of the CDR3 is TGTGCCAGCAGCTTGGACAGTCCAGTATCCTACGAGCAGTACTTC. Its protein is CASSLDSPVSYEQYF.